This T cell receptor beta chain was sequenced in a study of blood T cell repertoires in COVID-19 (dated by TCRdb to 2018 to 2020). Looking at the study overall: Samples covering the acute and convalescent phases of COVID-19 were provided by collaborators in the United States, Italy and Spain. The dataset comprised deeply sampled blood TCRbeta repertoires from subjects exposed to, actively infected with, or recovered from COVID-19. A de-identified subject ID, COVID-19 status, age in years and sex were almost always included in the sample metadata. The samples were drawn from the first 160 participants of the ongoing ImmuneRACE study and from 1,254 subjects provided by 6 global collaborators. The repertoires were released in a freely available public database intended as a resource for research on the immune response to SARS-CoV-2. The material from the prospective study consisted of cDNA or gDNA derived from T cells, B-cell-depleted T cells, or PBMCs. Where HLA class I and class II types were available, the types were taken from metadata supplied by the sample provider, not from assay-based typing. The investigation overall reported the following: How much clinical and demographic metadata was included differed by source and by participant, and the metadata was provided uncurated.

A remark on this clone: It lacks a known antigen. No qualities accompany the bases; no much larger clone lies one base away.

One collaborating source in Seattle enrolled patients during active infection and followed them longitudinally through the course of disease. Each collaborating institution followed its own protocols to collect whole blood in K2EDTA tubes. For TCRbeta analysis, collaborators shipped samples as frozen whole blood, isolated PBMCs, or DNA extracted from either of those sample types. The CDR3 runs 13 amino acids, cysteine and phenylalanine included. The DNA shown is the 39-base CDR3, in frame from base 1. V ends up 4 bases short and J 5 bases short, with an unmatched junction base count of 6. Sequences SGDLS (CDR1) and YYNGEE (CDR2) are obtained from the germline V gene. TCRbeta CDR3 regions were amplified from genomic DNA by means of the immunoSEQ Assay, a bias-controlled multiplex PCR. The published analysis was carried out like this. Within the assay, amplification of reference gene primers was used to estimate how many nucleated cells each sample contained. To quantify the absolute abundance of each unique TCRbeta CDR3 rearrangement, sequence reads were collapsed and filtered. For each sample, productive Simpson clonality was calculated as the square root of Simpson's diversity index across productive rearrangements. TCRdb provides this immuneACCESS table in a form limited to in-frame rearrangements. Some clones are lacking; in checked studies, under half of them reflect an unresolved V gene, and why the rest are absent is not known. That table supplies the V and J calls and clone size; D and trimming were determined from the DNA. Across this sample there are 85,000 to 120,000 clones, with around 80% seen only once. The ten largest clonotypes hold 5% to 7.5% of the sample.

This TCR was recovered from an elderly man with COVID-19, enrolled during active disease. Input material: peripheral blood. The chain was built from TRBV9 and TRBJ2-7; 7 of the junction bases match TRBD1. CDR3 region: CASSITGTDEQYF. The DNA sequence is TGTGCCAGCAGCATAACCGGGACAGACGAGCAGTACTTC.